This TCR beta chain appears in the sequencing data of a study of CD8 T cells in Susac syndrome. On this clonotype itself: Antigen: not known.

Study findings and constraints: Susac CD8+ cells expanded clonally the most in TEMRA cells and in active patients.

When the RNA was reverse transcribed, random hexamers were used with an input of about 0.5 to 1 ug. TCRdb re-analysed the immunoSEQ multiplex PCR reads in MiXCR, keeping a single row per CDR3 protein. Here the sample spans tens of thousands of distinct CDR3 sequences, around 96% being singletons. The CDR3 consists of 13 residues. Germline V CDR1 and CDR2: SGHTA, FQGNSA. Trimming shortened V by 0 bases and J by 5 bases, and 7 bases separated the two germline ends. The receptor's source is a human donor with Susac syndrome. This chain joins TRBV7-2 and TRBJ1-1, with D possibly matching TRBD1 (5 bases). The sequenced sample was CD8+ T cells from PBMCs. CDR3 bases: TGTGCCAGCAGCTTAGCTGAGGGGACTGAAGCTTTCTTT. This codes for CASSLAEGTEAFF.